Below are 23 T cell receptor beta chains sequenced from a single sample in a study of T cell responses to AZD1222 COVID-19 vaccine. Profiling relied on immunoSEQ multiplex PCR, and the TCRdb table lists in-frame clones only, not all of them. The profile covers more than 35,000 clones, with more than 80% appearing a single time and roughly half taken by the ten largest. Sequencing was performed on peripheral blood, taken on day 0 of AZD1222 vaccination. Source of these receptors: an adult in good health.

V usage is TRBV5-1 and J usage is TRBJ2-3; D is perhaps TRBD2 (6 bases). The ends were cut back, 0 bases at V and 2 bases at J, with 7 bases in the middle. The CDR3 is made up of 14 amino acids. The V gene's germline CDR1 is SGHRS and CDR2 YFSETQ. CDR3 in amino acids: CASSLGDFTDTQYF. In DNA, the CDR3 is TGCGCCAGCAGCTTGGGGGACTTCACAGATACGCAGTATTTT. Looking up the rest from reference TRBV5-1 and TRBJ2-3 gives the full variable domain: KAGVTQTPRYLIKTRGQQVTLSCSPISGHRSVSWYQQTPGQGLQFLFEYFSETQRNKGNFPGRFSGRQFSNSRSEMNVSTLELGDSALYLCASSLGDFTDTQYFGPGTRLTVL.

J is TRBJ1-5 and V is TRBV12-3 or TRBV12-4, with D maybe TRBD1 (6 bases). This CDR3 contains 13 residues. Deletions cut 5 bases from V and 6 bases from J, with 11 bases between. The CDR3 DNA is TGTGCCAGCAGTACAGGGTACGGTCAGCCCCAGCATTTT. Its protein is CASSTGYGQPQHF.

The V and J genes are TRBV6-1 and TRBJ1-2; 8 bases fit TRBD1. The CDR3 runs to 15 residues. V was pared by 3 bases and J by 8 bases, with 11 bases of the junction left unmatched. Germline CDR1 MNHNS, CDR2 SASEGT. The CDR3 region has the DNA TGTGCCAGCAGTGAGCCCCGACAGGGGATCGGGGGCTACACCTTC. Amino acids: CASSEPRQGIGGYTF.

This clone has just a few counts. The gene calls are TRBV7-9 and TRBJ2-7; a possible D gene is TRBD1 (5 bases). V lost 5 bases to trimming and J lost 3 bases, with 14 bases between them. The CDR3 is made up of 14 amino acids. Germline lookup yields CDR1 SEHNR and CDR2 FQNEAQ (reference sequence). The CDR3 region is CASSPNRQFYEQYF. DNA of the CDR3: TGTGCCAGCAGCCCCAATAGACAGTTCTACGAGCAGTACTTC.

The V gene is TRBV11-2, the J gene TRBJ2-2, with D possibly matching TRBD1 (6 bases). The V end lost 5 bases, the J end lost 4 bases, and 11 bases lay between the germline ends. The CDR3 runs to 14 residues. Looked up from germline, CDR1 is SGHAT and CDR2 is FQNNGV. The CDR3 DNA is TGTGCCAGCAGCGGGGGCGCGCCCACCGGGGAGCTGTTTTTT. Its protein product is CASSGGAPTGELFF.

The J gene is TRBJ2-1, the V gene TRBV12-3 or TRBV12-4; tentatively, D is TRBD2 (6 bases). Trimming stripped 5 bases from V and 12 bases from J, with 14 bases between. The CDR3 is made up of 12 amino acids. DNA of the CDR3: TGTGCCAGCAGTCCCCCGGGGGTTCGGCAGTTCTTC. It translates to CASSPPGVRQFF.

This chain uses TRBV7-9 with TRBJ2-1; D may be TRBD2 (5 bases). This CDR3 has 15 amino acids. The V gene's germline CDR1 is SEHNR and CDR2 FQNEAQ (reference sequence). V shed 1 base and J shed 5 bases, with 12 bases lying between them. The CDR3 nucleotides are TGTGCCAGCAGCTTAGAACGGGGAGTCGACAATGAGCAGTTCTTC. Translation gives CASSLERGVDNEQFF.

The chain recombines TRBV11-3 with TRBJ2-5; TRBD2 matches 11 bases. Germline values: CDR1 SGHNT, CDR2 YENEEA. The V and J ends lost 5 bases and 8 bases, in that order; junction bases with no gene match: 10. The CDR3 extends over 15 amino acids. The CDR3 sequence is CASSPGVGTSGTQYF. CDR3 DNA sequence: TGTGCCAGCAGCCCCGGGGTGGGGACTAGCGGAACCCAGTACTTC.

This rearrangement joins TRBV6-5 to TRBJ1-2; TRBD1 is a possible D gene (5 bases). CDR1 and CDR2 from the germline V gene are MNHEY and SVGAGI. The CDR3 is 13 residues long. Trimming cost V 11 bases and J 5 bases, with 18 bases left between them. CDR3 amino acids: CASGDVGDYGYTF. CDR3 coding DNA: TGTGCCTCCGGGGACGTGGGGGATTATGGCTACACCTTC.

A few counts support this clone. V is TRBV5-5 and J is TRBJ2-7; D gene ambiguous. Trimming shortened V by 0 bases and J by 5 bases, and 12 bases separated the two germline ends. This CDR3 has 14 residues. From germline, CDR1 is SGHKS and CDR2 YYEKEE (reference sequence). The CDR3 DNA is TGTGCCAGCAGCTTGGGATTCGGCCAGAACGAGCAGTACTTC. Translation gives CASSLGFGQNEQYF.

The chain joins TRBV5-4 to TRBJ2-2; D may correspond to TRBD1 or TRBD2 (5 bases each). Between the trimmed V and J ends, which lost 3 bases and 8 bases, there was a span of 17 bases. CDR1 is SGHNT, CDR2 YYREEE, per germline (reference sequence). The CDR3 runs to 15 residues. In DNA form, the CDR3 reads TGTGCCAGCAGCTCCGTCCCGTCGGGGCAGGGGGAGCTGTTTTTT. Translated: CASSSVPSGQGELFF.

The J gene is TRBJ1-1, the V gene TRBV29-1; 9 bases are shared with TRBD1. V lost 7 bases and J lost 0; bases outside the gene matches: 3. The CDR3 length is 13 residues. The germline CDR1 and CDR2 sequences are SQVTM and ANQGSEA. The DNA for the CDR3 is TGCAGCGGGGGACAGGGAATGAACACTGAAGCTTTCTTT. This encodes CSGGQGMNTEAFF.

The CDR3, as DNA: TGTGCCAGTAAGGGAACAGCGTATAATTCACCCCTCCACTTT. It encodes CASKGTAYNSPLHF. The chain combines TRBV19 with TRBJ1-6; unclear D gene. The V gene's germline CDR1 is LNHDA and CDR2 SQIVND (reference sequence). The ends were cut back, 7 bases at V and 4 bases at J, with 11 bases in the middle. The CDR3 extends over 14 amino acids.

This rearrangement joins TRBV6-5 to TRBJ1-5; TRBD1 might be the D (6 bases). The CDR3 covers 15 residues. With 6 bases removed from V and 0 bases from J, the gap between germline ends came to 12 bases. From germline, CDR1 is MNHEY and CDR2 SVGAGI. The CDR3 DNA follows: TGTGCCAGCAGATGGGGGGGCCATAGCAATCAGCCCCAGCATTTT. It is translated as CASRWGGHSNQPQHF.

This rearrangement joins TRBV6-6 to TRBJ1-5; perhaps TRBD1 as D (6 bases). Trimming left V 6 bases short and J 4 bases short, with 7 bases between. The germline V gene encodes CDR1 MNHNY and CDR2 SVGAGI (reference sequence). The CDR3 extends over 12 amino acids. CDR3 DNA: TGTGCCAGCAGCGGACAGAATCAGCCCCAGCATTTT. This sequence encodes CASSGQNQPQHF.

The chain employs TRBV3-1 (or the pseudogene TRBV3-2) and TRBJ1-2, with unresolved D. V was trimmed by 1 base and J by 4 bases, leaving 4 bases between them. CDR1 LGHDT and CDR2 YNNKEL come from the germline V gene (reference sequence). CDR3 length equals 12 residues. In DNA, the CDR3 is TGTGCCAGCAGCCAAGGCGGCTATGGCTACACCTTC. This translates into CASSQGGYGYTF.

The gene calls are TRBV3-1 (or the pseudogene TRBV3-2) and TRBJ2-2; TRBD1 agrees at 9 bases. Per the germline V gene, CDR1 is LGHDT and CDR2 is YNNKEL (reference sequence). This CDR3 has 16 amino acids. Germline trimming cut 2 bases from V and 6 bases from J; bases unmatched to any gene: 7. The CDR3 DNA reads as TGTGCCAGCAGCCAACCTGGGGACAGGGTGGCCGGGGAGCTGTTTTTT. It codes for CASSQPGDRVAGELFF.

The chain uses TRBV19 and TRBJ2-7; perhaps D is TRBD1 or TRBD2 (5 bases each). Germline V gene sequence: CDR1 LNHDA, CDR2 SQIVND (reference sequence). The CDR3 is made up of 14 amino acids. Trimming cost V 6 bases and J 7 bases, with 19 bases left between them. DNA of the CDR3: TGTGCCAGTAGCCCCGGGACGGTGGTGACGGAGCAGTACTTC. This sequence encodes CASSPGTVVTEQYF. The variable domain in full, completed from reference TRBV19 and TRBJ2-7, reads DGGITQSPKYLFRKEGQNVTLSCEQNLNHDAMYWYRQDPGQGLRLIYYSQIVNDFQKGDIAEGYSVSREKKESFPLTVTSAQKNPTAFYLCASSPGTVVTEQYFGPGTRLTVT.

This chain uses TRBV4-1 with TRBJ2-1; D uncertain. V was cut by 2 bases and J by 4 bases, with 6 bases left in between. The CDR3 contains 13 residues. The germline V gene encodes CDR1 MGHRA and CDR2 YSYEKL. DNA for the CDR3: TGCGCCAGCAGCCAACTGACGTACAATGAGCAGTTCTTC. This sequence encodes CASSQLTYNEQFF.

This sequence joins TRBV6-5 and TRBJ2-2; weak D call: TRBD1 (5 bases). CDR1 MNHEY and CDR2 SVGAGI come from the germline V gene. Trimming pared 0 bases from V and 6 bases from J, leaving 5 bases between. The CDR3 consists of 13 residues. CDR3 loop: CASSYSRAGELFF. In DNA, the CDR3 is TGTGCCAGCAGTTACTCCAGGGCCGGGGAGCTGTTTTTT.

The rearrangement links TRBV28 to TRBJ1-4; 8 bases map to TRBD1. Germline-derived CDR1 and CDR2 are MDHEN and SYDVKM. Trimming at V came to 3 bases and at J to 3 bases, leaving 9 bases not matched to a gene. This CDR3 region has 17 residues. The CDR3 here is CASSFPPGGWANEKLFF. CDR3 sequence (DNA): TGTGCCAGCAGTTTTCCACCAGGGGGCTGGGCTAATGAAAAACTGTTTTTT. Complete variable domain (other parts from reference TRBV28 and TRBJ1-4): DVKVTQSSRYLVKRTGEKVFLECVQDMDHENMFWYRQDPGLGLRLIYFSYDVKMKEKGDIPEGYSVSREKKERFSLILESASTNQTSMYLCASSFPPGGWANEKLFFGSGTQLSVL.

The chain is built from TRBV7-8 and TRBJ1-2; 7 nucleotides align to TRBD1. Germline loops: CDR1 SGHVS, CDR2 FQNEAQ. The CDR3 has 13 amino acids. With 1 base clipped from V and 13 bases from J, the junction kept 9 bases outside the gene matches. The CDR3: CASSLGGGSLPTF. CDR3 bases: TGTGCCAGCAGCTTAGGAGGGGGCAGCCTCCCCACCTTC.

The chain links TRBV2 to TRBJ2-5; tentatively, D is TRBD1 (5 bases). The V and J ends lost 6 bases and 6 bases respectively, with 14 bases between them. Germline assignment: CDR1 SNHLY and CDR2 FYNNEI. This CDR3 is built from 13 residues. Here the CDR3 reads CASRDMWEKTQYF. In nucleotides, the CDR3 is TGTGCCAGCAGGGACATGTGGGAAAAGACCCAGTACTTC.